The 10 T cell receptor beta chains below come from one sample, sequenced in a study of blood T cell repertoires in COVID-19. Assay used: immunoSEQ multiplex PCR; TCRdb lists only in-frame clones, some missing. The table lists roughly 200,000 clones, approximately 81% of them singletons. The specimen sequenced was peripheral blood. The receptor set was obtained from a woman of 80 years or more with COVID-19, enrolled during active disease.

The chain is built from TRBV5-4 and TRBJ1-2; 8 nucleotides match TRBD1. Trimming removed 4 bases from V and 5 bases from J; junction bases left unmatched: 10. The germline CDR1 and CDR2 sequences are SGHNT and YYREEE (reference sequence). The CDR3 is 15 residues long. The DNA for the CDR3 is TGTGCCAGCAGCCCTCCCGGGACAGGTTTATATGGCTACACCTTC. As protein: CASSPPGTGLYGYTF.

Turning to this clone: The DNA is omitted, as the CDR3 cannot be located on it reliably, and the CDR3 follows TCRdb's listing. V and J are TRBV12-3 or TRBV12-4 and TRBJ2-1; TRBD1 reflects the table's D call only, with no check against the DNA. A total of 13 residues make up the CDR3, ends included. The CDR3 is CASSLFGQGSVLF.

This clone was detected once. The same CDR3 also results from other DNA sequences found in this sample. The CDR3, as DNA: TGTGCCAGTAACCCTGGACAGGGTTATGGCTACACCTTC. Translated, it gives CASNPGQGYGYTF. The chain combines TRBV19 with TRBJ1-2, with 8 bases matching TRBD1. CDR3 size: 13 residues. Trimming took 7 bases from V and 5 from J; bases not matched to a gene: 6. Germline assignment: CDR1 LNHDA and CDR2 SQIVND (reference sequence).

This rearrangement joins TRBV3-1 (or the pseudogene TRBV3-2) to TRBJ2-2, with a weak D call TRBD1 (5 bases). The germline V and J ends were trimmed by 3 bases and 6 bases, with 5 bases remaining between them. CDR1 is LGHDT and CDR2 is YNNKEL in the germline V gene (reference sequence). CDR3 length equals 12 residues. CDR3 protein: CASSHRAGELFF. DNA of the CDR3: TGTGCCAGCAGCCACAGGGCCGGGGAGCTGTTTTTT.

In DNA, the CDR3 is TGTGCCAGCTCACCGACCGGGACAGGGGTCGGGCCAGATACGCAGTATTTT. Its protein is CASSPTGTGVGPDTQYF. J is TRBJ2-3 and V is TRBV18; 10 bases match TRBD1. The CDR3 loop spans 17 amino acids. Germline CDR1 and CDR2: KGHSH and LQKENI. With V trimmed by 3 bases and J by 4 bases, 10 bases remained unmatched.

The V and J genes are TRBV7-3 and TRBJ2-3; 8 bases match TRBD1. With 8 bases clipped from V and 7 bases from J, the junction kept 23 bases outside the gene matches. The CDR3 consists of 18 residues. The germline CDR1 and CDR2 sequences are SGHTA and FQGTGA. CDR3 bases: TGTGCCAGCGGTGCCGGACAGGGTGTCGATCAAAGGGGAAATACGCAGTATTTT. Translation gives CASGAGQGVDQRGNTQYF.

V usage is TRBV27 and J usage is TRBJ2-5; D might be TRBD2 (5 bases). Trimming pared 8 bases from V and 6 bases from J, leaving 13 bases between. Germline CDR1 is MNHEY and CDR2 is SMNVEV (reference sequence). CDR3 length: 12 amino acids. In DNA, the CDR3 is TGTGCCAGCGGACTTGCTACGCAGACCCAGTACTTC. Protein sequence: CASGLATQTQYF.

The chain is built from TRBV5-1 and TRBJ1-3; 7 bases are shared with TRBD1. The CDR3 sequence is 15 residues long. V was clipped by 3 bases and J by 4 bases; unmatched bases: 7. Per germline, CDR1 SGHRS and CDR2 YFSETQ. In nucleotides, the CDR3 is TGCGCCAGCAGCTCGGAGACAGGGTTGGGAAACACCATATATTTT. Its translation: CASSSETGLGNTIYF.

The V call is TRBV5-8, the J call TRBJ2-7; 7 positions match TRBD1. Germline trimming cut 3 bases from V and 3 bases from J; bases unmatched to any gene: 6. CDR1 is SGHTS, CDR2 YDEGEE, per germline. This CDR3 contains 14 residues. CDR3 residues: CASSSGDSFYEQYF. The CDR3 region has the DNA TGTGCCAGCAGCTCCGGGGACAGCTTCTACGAGCAGTACTTC.

The CDR3 bases are TGTGCCAGCAGTTATCCCACGGCAGGGAACTATGGCTACACCTTC. It specifies CASSYPTAGNYGYTF. The rearrangement uses TRBV6-2 or TRBV6-3 and TRBJ1-2, with D perhaps TRBD1 (5 bases). The V gene lost 3 bases and the J gene lost 2 bases, with 13 bases spanning the gap. Germline V gene data show CDR1 as MNHEY and CDR2 as SVGEGT. This CDR3 has 15 residues.